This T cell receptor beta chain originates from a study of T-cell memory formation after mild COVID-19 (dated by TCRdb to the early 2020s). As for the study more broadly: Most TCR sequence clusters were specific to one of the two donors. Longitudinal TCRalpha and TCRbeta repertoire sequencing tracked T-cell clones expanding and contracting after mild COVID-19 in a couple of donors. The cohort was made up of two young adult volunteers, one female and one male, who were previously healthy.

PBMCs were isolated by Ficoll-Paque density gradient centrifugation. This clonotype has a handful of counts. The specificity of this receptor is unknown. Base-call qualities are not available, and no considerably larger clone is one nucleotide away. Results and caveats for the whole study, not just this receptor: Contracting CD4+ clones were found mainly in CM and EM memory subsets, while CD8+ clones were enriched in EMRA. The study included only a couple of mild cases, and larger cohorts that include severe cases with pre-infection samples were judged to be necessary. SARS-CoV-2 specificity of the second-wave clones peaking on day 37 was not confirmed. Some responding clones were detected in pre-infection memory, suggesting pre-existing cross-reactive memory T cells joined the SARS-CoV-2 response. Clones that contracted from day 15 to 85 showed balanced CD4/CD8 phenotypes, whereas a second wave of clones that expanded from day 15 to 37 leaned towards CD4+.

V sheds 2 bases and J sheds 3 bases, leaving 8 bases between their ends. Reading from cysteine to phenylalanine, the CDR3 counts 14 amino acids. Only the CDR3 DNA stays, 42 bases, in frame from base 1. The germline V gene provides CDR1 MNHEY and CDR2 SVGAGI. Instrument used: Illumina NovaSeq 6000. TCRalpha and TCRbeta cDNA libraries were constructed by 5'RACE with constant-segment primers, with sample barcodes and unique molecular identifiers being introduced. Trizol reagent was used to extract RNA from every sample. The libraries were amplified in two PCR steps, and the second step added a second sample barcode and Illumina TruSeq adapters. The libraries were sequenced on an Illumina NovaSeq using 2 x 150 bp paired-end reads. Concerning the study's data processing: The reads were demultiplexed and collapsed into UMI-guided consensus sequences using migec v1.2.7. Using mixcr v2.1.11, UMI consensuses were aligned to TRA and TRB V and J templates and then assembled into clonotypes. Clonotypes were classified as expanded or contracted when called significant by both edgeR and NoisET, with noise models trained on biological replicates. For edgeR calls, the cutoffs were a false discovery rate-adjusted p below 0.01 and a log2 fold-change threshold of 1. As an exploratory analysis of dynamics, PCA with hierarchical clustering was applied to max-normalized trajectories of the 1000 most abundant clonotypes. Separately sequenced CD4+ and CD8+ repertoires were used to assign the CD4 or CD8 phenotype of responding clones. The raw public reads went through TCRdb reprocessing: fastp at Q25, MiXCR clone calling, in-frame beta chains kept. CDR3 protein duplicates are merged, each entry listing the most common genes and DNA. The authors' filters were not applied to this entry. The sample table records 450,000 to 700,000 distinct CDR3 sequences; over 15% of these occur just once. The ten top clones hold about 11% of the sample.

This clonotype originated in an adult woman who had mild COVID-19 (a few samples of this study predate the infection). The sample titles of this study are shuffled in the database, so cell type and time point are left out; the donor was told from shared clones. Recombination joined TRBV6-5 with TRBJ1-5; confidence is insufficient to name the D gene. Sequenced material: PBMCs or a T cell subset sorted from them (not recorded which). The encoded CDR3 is CASSYRGHNQPQHF. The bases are TGTGCCAGCAGTTACCGTGGTCACAATCAGCCCCAGCATTTT.